One and the same sample provided the 29 T cell receptor beta chains below, sequenced in a study of T cell changes during pregnancy in multiple sclerosis. TCRdb's table, derived via immunoSEQ multiplex PCR, lists solely in-frame clones and lacks some. The data hold approximately 50,000 clones, with 80% to 95% observed a single time. Material: CD4+ T cells from peripheral blood mononuclear cells, obtained after pregnancy. These receptors all stem from a female donor in good health, enrolled as a control in a pregnancy study.

The chain combines TRBV5-1 with TRBJ1-2, with TRBD1 matching over 7 bases. V lost 4 bases to trimming and J lost 3 bases; unmatched junction nucleotides: 12. CDR3 length: 16 amino acids. Germline lookup yields CDR1 SGHRS and CDR2 YFSETQ. CDR3 in amino acids: CASSTTTGTSYYGYTF. CDR3 in DNA: TGCGCCAGCAGCACCACGACAGGGACGTCTTACTATGGCTACACCTTC. The variable domain in full, completed from reference TRBV5-1 and TRBJ1-2, reads KAGVTQTPRYLIKTRGQQVTLSCSPISGHRSVSWYQQTPGQGLQFLFEYFSETQRNKGNFPGRFSGRQFSNSRSEMNVSTLELGDSALYLCASSTTTGTSYYGYTFGSGTRLTVV.

V is TRBV7-9 and J is TRBJ2-5, with D perhaps matching TRBD2 (7 bases). Germline CDR1 and CDR2: SEHNR and FQNEAQ (reference sequence). The CDR3 contains 15 residues. Trimming shortened V by 2 bases and J by 1 base, and 11 bases separated the two germline ends. CDR3 amino acids: CASSLRGGLQETQYF. CDR3 coding DNA: TGTGCCAGCAGCTTAAGGGGGGGGCTCCAAGAGACCCAGTACTTC.

The V gene is TRBV5-3, the J gene TRBJ1-4; no reliable D call. TRBV5-3 is known as an ORF, though its function is uncertain. Trimming shortened V by 0 bases and J by 2 bases, and 17 bases separated the two germline ends. CDR3 length: 18 residues. The CDR3 nucleotides are TGTGCCAGAAGCTTGGGATTAGGTCCAGCTAGGACTAATGAAAAACTGTTTTTT. This gives the protein CARSLGLGPARTNEKLFF.

The J gene is TRBJ1-1, the V gene TRBV7-9, with D perhaps TRBD1 (5 bases). The CDR3 is 18 residues long. Germline values: CDR1 SEHNR, CDR2 FQNEAQ (reference sequence). With 1 base removed from V and 0 bases from J, the gap between germline ends came to 18 bases. CDR3: CASSLVAREVGVNTEAFF. The CDR3 DNA reads as TGTGCCAGCAGCTTAGTAGCCAGGGAAGTTGGGGTGAACACTGAAGCTTTCTTT.

The V gene is TRBV13, the J gene TRBJ2-5, with D possibly TRBD1 on 5 matching bases. The V end lost 1 base, the J end lost 3 bases, and 9 bases lay between the germline ends. Per germline, CDR1 PRHDT and CDR2 FYEKMQ (reference sequence). This CDR3 spans 14 amino acids. The CDR3 spells CASSLVGPEETQYF. The CDR3 DNA reads TGTGCCAGCAGCTTAGTGGGGCCAGAAGAGACCCAGTACTTC.

The chain employs TRBV6-5 and TRBJ1-5, with D possibly being TRBD1 (6 bases). Germline V gene data show CDR1 as MNHEY and CDR2 as SVGAGI. CDR3 length: 14 amino acids. The V and J ends lost 4 bases and 7 bases respectively, with 14 bases between them. In DNA, the CDR3 is TGTGCCAGCAGTTCCCGCAGGGGCTACCAGCCCCAGCATTTT. Amino acid sequence: CASSSRRGYQPQHF.

V and J are TRBV4-1 and TRBJ2-2; the D gene is possibly TRBD2 (7 bases). Germline lookup yields CDR1 MGHRA and CDR2 YSYEKL. The CDR3 is made up of 18 amino acids. Between the trimmed V and J ends, which lost 0 bases and 0 bases, there was a span of 14 bases. CDR3 residues: CASSQEGVGGPNTGELFF. DNA of the CDR3: TGCGCCAGCAGCCAAGAAGGAGTCGGGGGGCCGAACACCGGGGAGCTGTTTTTT.

The rearrangement links TRBV12-5 to TRBJ2-3; TRBD2 is a possible D gene (6 bases). Trimming removed 4 bases from V and 2 bases from J, with 13 bases in between. Germline loops: CDR1 LGHNT, CDR2 FRNRAP. This CDR3 contains 15 residues. CDR3 loop: CASGSGGTHTDTQYF. The CDR3 bases are TGTGCTAGTGGTTCCGGCGGGACTCACACAGATACGCAGTATTTT.

The rearrangement uses TRBV5-1 and TRBJ2-6; possibly TRBD2 for D (6 bases). The CDR3 loop spans 19 amino acids. Trimming removed 4 bases at V and 2 bases at J, with 22 bases between. Germline assignment: CDR1 SGHRS and CDR2 YFSETQ. In nucleotides, the CDR3 is TGCGCCAGCAGCCGAAGAAATGGCCCCGGGGGACCTGGGGCCAACGTCCTGACTTTC. This encodes CASSRRNGPGGPGANVLTF.

CDR3: CASTTGQGSVANYGYTF. The DNA of the CDR3 is TGTGCCAGCACAACCGGACAGGGATCAGTGGCTAACTATGGCTACACCTTC. This rearrangement joins TRBV28 to TRBJ1-2; 8 bases are shared with TRBD1. Unmatched junction bases numbered 13, after V lost 7 bases and J lost 0 bases. This CDR3 is 17 amino acids long. Per germline, CDR1 MDHEN and CDR2 SYDVKM.

This chain joins TRBV7-8 and TRBJ1-6; D remains unclear. CDR3 length equals 15 residues. Deletions cut 0 bases from V and 10 bases from J, with 13 bases between. Germline V CDR1 and CDR2: SGHVS, FQNEAQ. In DNA form, the CDR3 reads TGTGCCAGCAGCTTAGCACGTAGAGGGAACTCACCCCTCCACTTT. This sequence encodes CASSLARRGNSPLHF.

The V and J genes are TRBV11-1 and TRBJ2-3, with a weak D call TRBD2 (6 bases). CDR3 length: 16 residues. V shed 5 bases and J shed 7 bases, with 22 bases lying between them. Germline V gene sequence: CDR1 SGHAT, CDR2 FQDESV (reference sequence). In DNA, the CDR3 is TGTGCCAGCAGCAGGGGAGGAACCGCAGTAACGAATACGCAGTATTTT. It is translated as CASSRGGTAVTNTQYF.

J is TRBJ2-1 and V is TRBV4-2; TRBD2 aligns across 9 bases. Per the germline V gene, CDR1 is LGHNA and CDR2 is YNFKEQ. CDR3 size: 19 residues. J gave up 4 bases and V 1 base, and 14 bases lay outside the gene matches. In nucleotides, the CDR3 is TGTGCCAGCAGCCAAGGGACCTCTAATAGCGGGGGCACATACAATGAGCAGTTCTTC. Translation: CASSQGTSNSGGTYNEQFF.

Comment on this clone: At one boundary the junction diverges from the germline segment, which might be a read error. The chain has TRBV30 and TRBJ1-1; 8 bases match TRBD1. The CDR3 is made up of 15 amino acids. Germline CDR1 GTSNPN, CDR2 SVGIG (reference sequence). The CDR3 loop reads CTWSGGQGVNTEAFF. The DNA of the CDR3 is TGTACCTGGAGTGGCGGACAGGGTGTGAACACTGAAGCTTTCTTT.

The rearrangement joins TRBV30 to TRBJ2-7, with D possibly matching TRBD2 (5 bases). Germline V CDR1 and CDR2: GTSNPN, SVGIG (reference sequence). The ends were cut back, 0 bases at V and 5 bases at J, with 14 bases in the middle. The CDR3 runs to 14 residues. The DNA of the CDR3 is TGTGCCTGGAGTGTCCGGTTGTCCGGGGACGAGCAGTACTTC. This codes for CAWSVRLSGDEQYF.

In this sample, this clone turned up once. The chain combines TRBV6-1 with TRBJ2-7; TRBD1 agrees at 8 bases. V lost 5 bases, J lost 3 bases, and 6 bases stayed unmatched. The CDR3 covers 14 residues. The V gene's germline CDR1 is MNHNS and CDR2 SASEGT. Here the CDR3 DNA reads TGTGCCAGCAGTAGGGACAGGAGCTACTACGAGCAGTACTTC. Protein: CASSRDRSYYEQYF.

V is TRBV14 and J is TRBJ1-4, with TRBD1 identical over 8 bases. V lost 3 bases to trimming and J lost 8 bases; unmatched junction nucleotides: 14. The CDR3 loop spans 17 amino acids. Per the germline V gene, CDR1 is SGHDN and CDR2 is FVKESK. The CDR3 DNA sequence: TGTGCCAGCAGCCAGGCAGGAGGGGACAGGACGGGGGAAAAACTGTTTTTT. It yields the protein CASSQAGGDRTGEKLFF.

The V gene is TRBV19, the J gene TRBJ2-3, with 7 bases aligning to TRBD2. The germline gives CDR1 LNHDA, CDR2 SQIVND (reference sequence). The CDR3 extends over 16 amino acids. V shed 4 bases, J shed 2 bases, and the junction held 9 bases outside the gene matches. CDR3 bases: TGTGCCAGTAGTAGGTTCGGGACTACAATCACAGATACGCAGTATTTT. This encodes CASSRFGTTITDTQYF.

The chain links TRBV19 to TRBJ1-5, with D unresolved. V was cut by 4 bases and J by 7 bases, with 20 bases left in between. Germline CDR1 and CDR2: LNHDA and SQIVND (reference sequence). The CDR3 is 16 amino acids. The CDR3 region has the DNA TGTGCCAGTAGTAGGTCCGCCGGGAGGGTAACCCAGCCCCAGCATTTT. This sequence encodes CASSRSAGRVTQPQHF.

CDR3 coding DNA: TGTGCCAGCAGTGAGTTGTGGACAGCTACTGAAGCTTTCTTT. It codes for CASSELWTATEAFF. The chain uses TRBV6-1 and TRBJ1-1; a possible D gene is TRBD1 (6 bases). The CDR3 is made up of 14 amino acids. Trimming pared 3 bases from V and 5 bases from J, leaving 13 bases between. Per the germline V gene, CDR1 is MNHNS and CDR2 is SASEGT.

The rearrangement joins TRBV7-9 to TRBJ1-4; D is possibly TRBD1 (5 bases). Trimming left V 2 bases short and J 4 bases short, with 8 bases between. Germline loops: CDR1 SEHNR, CDR2 FQNEAQ (reference sequence). The CDR3 sequence is 14 residues long. The DNA of the CDR3 is TGTGCCAGCAGCTTAATCCAGGGTAATGAAAAACTGTTTTTT. It specifies CASSLIQGNEKLFF.

The rearrangement links TRBV4-1 to TRBJ2-1; 8 nucleotides line up with TRBD2. Trimming removed 3 bases from V and 6 bases from J; junction bases left unmatched: 7. CDR1 and CDR2 (germline): MGHRA, YSYEKL. The CDR3 has 15 residues. CDR3 region: CASSQGTSRGNEQFF. CDR3 DNA: TGCGCCAGCAGCCAGGGGACTAGTCGGGGCAATGAGCAGTTCTTC.

This chain connects TRBV15 to TRBJ2-3, with TRBD2 matching 14 bases. Trimming at V came to 3 bases and at J to 9 bases, leaving 14 bases not matched to a gene. The CDR3 runs 18 residues. Germline CDR1 and CDR2: LNHNV and YYDKDF (reference sequence). This CDR3 reads CATSRAGIGTSGSATQYF. In nucleotides, the CDR3 is TGTGCCACCAGCAGGGCGGGGATCGGGACTAGCGGGAGCGCGACGCAGTATTTT.

On this clone itself: One end of the junction varies from germline; a read error may be responsible. At the DNA level, this CDR3 is encoded by other sequences in the same sample as well. The chain recombines TRBV30 with TRBJ1-1; 10 nucleotides match TRBD1. CDR3 length: 13 residues. Germline CDR1 GTSNPN, CDR2 SVGIG (reference sequence). CDR3 in amino acids: CAWSRTGGTEAFF. CDR3 DNA: TGCGCCTGGTCCCGGACAGGGGGCACTGAAGCTTTCTTT.

This clone appeared a single time. The chain uses TRBV9 and TRBJ1-3, with D uncertain. Germline V gene lookup returns CDR1 SGDLS and CDR2 YYNGEE. V gave up 0 bases and J gave up 4 bases, with 8 bases separating them. The CDR3 is 14 amino acids. In nucleotides, the CDR3 is TGTGCCAGCAGCGTAGCCCGCGGAGGAAACACCATATATTTT. This codes for CASSVARGGNTIYF. Full variable domain (missing parts from reference TRBV9 and TRBJ1-3): DSGVTQTPKHLITATGQRVTLRCSPRSGDLSVYWYQQSLDQGLQFLIQYYNGEERAKGNILERFSAQQFPDLHSELNLSSLELGDSALYFCASSVARGGNTIYFGEGSWLTVV.

The chain's CDR3 is CASSSGTTTYNEQFF. The CDR3 nucleotides read TGTGCCAGCAGTTCCGGGACTACCACCTACAATGAGCAGTTCTTC. V gene TRBV6-6 combines with J gene TRBJ2-1, with 7 bases matching TRBD2. Germline loops: CDR1 MNHNY, CDR2 SVGAGI (reference sequence). The CDR3 contains 15 residues. Trimming removed 4 bases from V and 2 bases from J; junction bases left unmatched: 5.

This chain links TRBV6-5 with TRBJ2-7; D may be TRBD1 (5 bases). The CDR3 has 15 residues. V shed 0 bases and J shed 4 bases, with 13 bases lying between them. In germline, CDR1 is MNHEY, CDR2 SVGAGI. This CDR3 reads CASSYSGQGAYEQYF. The CDR3 nucleotides read TGTGCCAGCAGTTACTCCGGACAAGGCGCTTACGAGCAGTACTTC.

The chain recombines TRBV5-1 with TRBJ1-4, with a possible D match to TRBD1 (5 bases). CDR1 and CDR2 from the germline V gene are SGHRS and YFSETQ. This CDR3 spans 17 amino acids. V shed 0 bases and J shed 10 bases, with 22 bases lying between them. The CDR3 reads CASSLDPVGQGKGKLFF. The CDR3 DNA reads TGCGCCAGCAGCTTGGACCCCGTGGGCCAGGGCAAAGGAAAACTGTTTTTT.

In DNA form, the CDR3 reads TGCGCCAGCAGCTTAACAGGGGGTAAGGAGGAGCAGTTCTTC. Translating it yields CASSLTGGKEEQFF. The chain links TRBV5-1 to TRBJ2-1; 8 bases agree with TRBD1. Germline V gene sequence: CDR1 SGHRS, CDR2 YFSETQ. The CDR3 sequence is 14 residues long. J gave up 10 bases and V 2 bases, and 8 bases lay outside the gene matches.